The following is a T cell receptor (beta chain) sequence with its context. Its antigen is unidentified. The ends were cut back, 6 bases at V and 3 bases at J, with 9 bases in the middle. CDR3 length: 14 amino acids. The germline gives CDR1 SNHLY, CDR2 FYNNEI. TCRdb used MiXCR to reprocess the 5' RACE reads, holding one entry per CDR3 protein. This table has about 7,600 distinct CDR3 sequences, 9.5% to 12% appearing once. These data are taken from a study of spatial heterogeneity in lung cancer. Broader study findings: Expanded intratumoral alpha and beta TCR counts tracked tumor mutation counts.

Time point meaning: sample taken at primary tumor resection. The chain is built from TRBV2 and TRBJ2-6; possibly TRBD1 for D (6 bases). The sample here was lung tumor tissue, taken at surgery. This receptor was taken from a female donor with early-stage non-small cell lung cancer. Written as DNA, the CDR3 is TGTGCCAGCAGCAGGGGTGGTGGGGCCAACGTCCTGACTTTC. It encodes CASSRGGGANVLTF.